This is a list of T cell receptor beta chains from one sample in a study of CD8 T cells in Susac syndrome. From the immunoSEQ multiplex PCR reads, TCRdb called clonotypes with MiXCR, one entry per CDR3 protein. This table holds around 150,000 distinct CDR3 sequences, 85% to 95% found once. The sequenced material came from CD4+ T cells from PBMCs. The receptor set was obtained from a human donor in good health. The CDR3 runs from the conserved cysteine through the conserved F or W. Each record gives: clone size, V gene, J gene, D gene, CDR3 DNA, CDR3 protein. D genes are given only for firm matches. Only part of the rows carry a size: once, few, many, or a class if the clone is expanded.

clone size: -
V gene: TRBV30
J gene: TRBJ2-3
D gene: -
CDR3 DNA: TGTTCGGGGACGCGCACAGATACGCAGTATTTT
CDR3 protein: CSGTRTDTQYF

clone size: -
V gene: TRBV12-3/TRBV12-4
J gene: TRBJ2-2
D gene: TRBD2
CDR3 DNA: TGTGCCAGCAGATATGGTGGGACTAGCGGGGGGATGAACACCGGGGAGCTGTTTTTT
CDR3 protein: CASRYGGTSGGMNTGELFF

clone size: -
V gene: TRBV5-6
J gene: TRBJ2-1
D gene: TRBD2
CDR3 DNA: TGTGCCAGCAACGATGCGGGGGGGCGATACAATGAGCAGTTCTTC
CDR3 protein: CASNDAGGRYNEQFF

clone size: once
V gene: TRBV24-1
J gene: TRBJ1-1
D gene: -
CDR3 DNA: TGTGCCACCAGTGGATACGGTGGAACTGAAGCTTTCTTT
CDR3 protein: CATSGYGGTEAFF

clone size: -
V gene: TRBV12-3/TRBV12-4
J gene: TRBJ1-1
D gene: -
CDR3 DNA: TGTGCCAGCACCAAGCCGAACATGAACACTGAAGCTTTCTTT
CDR3 protein: CASTKPNMNTEAFF

clone size: -
V gene: TRBV10-1
J gene: TRBJ2-7
D gene: TRBD1
CDR3 DNA: TGCGCCAGCAGTGAACCGGGACAGGAAACCTACGAGCAGTACTTC
CDR3 protein: CASSEPGQETYEQYF

clone size: few
V gene: TRBV2
J gene: TRBJ1-1
D gene: -
CDR3 DNA: TGTGCCAGCAGTGTACAGGGCAACACTGAAGCTTTCTTT
CDR3 protein: CASSVQGNTEAFF

clone size: -
V gene: TRBV20-1
J gene: TRBJ1-5
D gene: TRBD1
CDR3 DNA: TGCAGTGCTAGAGGGGACAGGGGGTGGTTGAGCAATCAGCCCCAGCATTTT
CDR3 protein: CSARGDRGWLSNQPQHF

clone size: -
V gene: TRBV5-1
J gene: TRBJ1-5
D gene: -
CDR3 DNA: TGCGCCAGCAGCTTGGGGATTGGGACGGGGGATCAGCCCCAGCATTTT
CDR3 protein: CASSLGIGTGDQPQHF

clone size: -
V gene: TRBV29-1
J gene: TRBJ2-3
D gene: -
CDR3 DNA: TGCAGCGTTGAGGGAATTTCCCTCAGAGATACGCAGTATTTT
CDR3 protein: CSVEGISLRDTQYF

clone size: -
V gene: TRBV2
J gene: TRBJ2-1
D gene: TRBD1
CDR3 DNA: TGTGCCAGCAGCGGACAGGGGGTCGGCAATGAGCAGTTCTTC
CDR3 protein: CASSGQGVGNEQFF

clone size: -
V gene: TRBV6-5
J gene: TRBJ2-5
D gene: -
CDR3 DNA: TGTGCCAGCAGTTACTCGGGGGCCGGGGAAAAGACCCAGTACTTC
CDR3 protein: CASSYSGAGEKTQYF

clone size: -
V gene: TRBV20-1
J gene: TRBJ2-7
D gene: -
CDR3 DNA: TGCAGTGCTAGAGATGACGGAAACTCCTACGAGCAGTACTTC
CDR3 protein: CSARDDGNSYEQYF

clone size: -
V gene: TRBV18
J gene: TRBJ1-6
D gene: -
CDR3 DNA: TGTGCCAGCTCACCACAGGAGTCCTATAATTCACCCCTCCACTTT
CDR3 protein: CASSPQESYNSPLHF

clone size: -
V gene: TRBV29-1
J gene: TRBJ1-1
D gene: -
CDR3 DNA: TGCAGCGTTGAAGCGCAGAAGAACACTGAAGCTTTCTTT
CDR3 protein: CSVEAQKNTEAFF

clone size: -
V gene: TRBV29-1
J gene: TRBJ1-1
D gene: -
CDR3 DNA: TGCAGCGCCCACCCCGGGACAACGAACACTGAAGCTTTCTTT
CDR3 protein: CSAHPGTTNTEAFF

clone size: -
V gene: TRBV15
J gene: TRBJ1-2
D gene: -
CDR3 DNA: TGTGCCACCAGCAGAGAACAGCACTATGGCTACACCTTC
CDR3 protein: CATSREQHYGYTF

clone size: -
V gene: TRBV2
J gene: TRBJ1-6
D gene: TRBD1
CDR3 DNA: TGTGCCAGCAGTGTAACGGACAGGGGATCACCCCTCCACTTT
CDR3 protein: CASSVTDRGSPLHF

clone size: -
V gene: TRBV9
J gene: TRBJ2-6
D gene: TRBD1
CDR3 DNA: TGTGCCAGCAGCGAATCACTAAGTCCCGGGACAGGGAAGTCTGGGGCCAACGTCCTGACTTTC
CDR3 protein: CASSESLSPGTGKSGANVLTF

clone size: -
V gene: TRBV12-3/TRBV12-4
J gene: TRBJ1-1
D gene: -
CDR3 DNA: TGTGCCAGCAGTTTAACAGGTATGGTTTTCTTT
CDR3 protein: CASSLTGMVFF

clone size: -
V gene: TRBV5-4
J gene: TRBJ2-4
D gene: -
CDR3 DNA: TGTGCCAGCAGCCAGGTTGGGAACATTCAGTACTTC
CDR3 protein: CASSQVGNIQYF

clone size: few
V gene: TRBV2
J gene: TRBJ2-1
D gene: -
CDR3 DNA: TGTGCCAGCAATGACGCTGGGGGTGGTGAGCAGTTCTTC
CDR3 protein: CASNDAGGGEQFF

clone size: -
V gene: TRBV29-1
J gene: TRBJ1-1
D gene: -
CDR3 DNA: TGCAGCTCGACCCGTGGGGGGGGCACTGAAGCTTTCTTT
CDR3 protein: CSSTRGGGTEAFF

clone size: -
V gene: TRBV19
J gene: TRBJ1-5
D gene: -
CDR3 DNA: TGTGCCACATCCTACAGGGATAGCAATCAGCCCCAGCATTTT
CDR3 protein: CATSYRDSNQPQHF

clone size: -
V gene: TRBV14
J gene: TRBJ1-5
D gene: TRBD1
CDR3 DNA: TGTGCCAGCAGCCAAGTCGGGACAGGGGTAGGTCAGCCCCAGCATTTT
CDR3 protein: CASSQVGTGVGQPQHF

clone size: -
V gene: TRBV29-1
J gene: TRBJ1-1
D gene: -
CDR3 DNA: TGCAGCGTGTCAGGGACGAACACTGAAGCTTTCTTT
CDR3 protein: CSVSGTNTEAFF

clone size: few
V gene: TRBV4-2
J gene: TRBJ2-7
D gene: -
CDR3 DNA: TGTGCCAGCAGCCAAGATCTGACAGGCAACTCCTACGAGCAGTACTTC
CDR3 protein: CASSQDLTGNSYEQYF

clone size: -
V gene: TRBV9
J gene: TRBJ1-4
D gene: -
CDR3 DNA: TGTGCCAGCAGCGTCTCCACAAACGAAAAACTGTTTTTT
CDR3 protein: CASSVSTNEKLFF

clone size: -
V gene: TRBV11-2
J gene: TRBJ2-4
D gene: -
CDR3 DNA: TGTGCCAGCACCCAGGGGCTAGCCAAAAACATTCAGTACTTC
CDR3 protein: CASTQGLAKNIQYF

clone size: -
V gene: TRBV7-9
J gene: TRBJ1-4
D gene: TRBD1
CDR3 DNA: TGTGCCAGCAGTTTAACCGGGACAGGCCGCGAAAAACTGTTTTTT
CDR3 protein: CASSLTGTGREKLFF

clone size: -
V gene: TRBV20-1
J gene: TRBJ2-1
D gene: TRBD2
CDR3 DNA: TGCAGTGCTAGAATAAGCGGGGCCTACAATGAGCAGTTCTTC
CDR3 protein: CSARISGAYNEQFF

clone size: once
V gene: TRBV29-1
J gene: TRBJ1-1
D gene: -
CDR3 DNA: TGCAGCGTTGAGTCTACAGGGACTGAAGCTTTCTTT
CDR3 protein: CSVESTGTEAFF

clone size: -
V gene: TRBV6-1
J gene: TRBJ2-3
D gene: -
CDR3 DNA: TGTGCCAGCAGATCCGGGGCTAGCGACGGAACAGATACGCAGTATTTT
CDR3 protein: CASRSGASDGTDTQYF

clone size: -
V gene: TRBV3-1
J gene: TRBJ2-7
D gene: -
CDR3 DNA: TGTGCCAGCAGCCAAGGCTCCGGGAGCGAGCAGTACTTC
CDR3 protein: CASSQGSGSEQYF

clone size: once
V gene: TRBV18
J gene: TRBJ1-1
D gene: TRBD1
CDR3 DNA: TGTGCCAGCGGAGGGACAGGCTTCAACACTGAAGCTTTCTTT
CDR3 protein: CASGGTGFNTEAFF

clone size: -
V gene: TRBV29-1
J gene: TRBJ2-2
D gene: -
CDR3 DNA: TGCAGCGCCCGCTGGAGGCGGTACACCGGGGAGCTGTTTTTT
CDR3 protein: CSARWRRYTGELFF

clone size: -
V gene: TRBV5-4
J gene: TRBJ2-1
D gene: -
CDR3 DNA: TGTGCCAGCAGCTTCGATCAGGGTTCCTACAATGAGCAGTTCTTC
CDR3 protein: CASSFDQGSYNEQFF

clone size: -
V gene: TRBV2
J gene: TRBJ1-1
D gene: TRBD1
CDR3 DNA: TGTGCCAGCCGAAGGTCCGGGACAGGGTTGTTTGAAGCTTTCTTT
CDR3 protein: CASRRSGTGLFEAFF

clone size: once
V gene: TRBV20-1
J gene: TRBJ2-5
D gene: -
CDR3 DNA: TGCAGTGTGCGGACAGACTCGCCCTTTCAAGAGACCCAGTACTTC
CDR3 protein: CSVRTDSPFQETQYF

clone size: once
V gene: TRBV10-3
J gene: TRBJ2-7
D gene: TRBD1
CDR3 DNA: TGTGCCGCTGGACAGGGGGCGGGCGAGCAGTACTTC
CDR3 protein: CAAGQGAGEQYF

clone size: -
V gene: TRBV2
J gene: TRBJ1-4
D gene: -
CDR3 DNA: TGTGCCAGCAGCCCAGGACCGTTTAATGAAAAACTGTTTTTT
CDR3 protein: CASSPGPFNEKLFF

clone size: -
V gene: TRBV21-1
J gene: TRBJ2-3
D gene: -
CDR3 DNA: TGTGCCAGCAGCAGTTTATTTGGGACTAGCGGGGGGTCGGGCACAGATACGCAGTATTTT
CDR3 protein: CASSSLFGTSGGSGTDTQYF

clone size: -
V gene: TRBV12-3/TRBV12-4
J gene: TRBJ2-5
D gene: -
CDR3 DNA: TGTGCCAGCAGTCCCCTGCAGGGGGAGACCCAGTACTTC
CDR3 protein: CASSPLQGETQYF

clone size: -
V gene: TRBV5-1
J gene: TRBJ2-5
D gene: -
CDR3 DNA: TGCGCCAGCAGCTTGGGACAGGAAGAGACCCAGTACTTC
CDR3 protein: CASSLGQEETQYF

clone size: once
V gene: TRBV5-6
J gene: TRBJ1-5
D gene: TRBD1
CDR3 DNA: TGTGCCAGCAGCTTGGCCGACAGGGGGCTTCAGCCCCAGCATTTT
CDR3 protein: CASSLADRGLQPQHF